Reported below is one T cell receptor beta chain. Antigen unknown. Measured with immunoSEQ multiplex PCR; TCRdb has only the in-frame clones, and not every one. The sample holds some 50,000 clones; around 70% are singletons and the top ten take around 9.6%. This CDR3 is built from 12 residues. Trimming removed 6 bases at V and 7 bases at J, with 12 bases between. The germline V gene encodes CDR1 MDHEN and CDR2 SYDVKM. CD3+CD4+ and CD3+CD8+ cells were FACS-sorted from thawed unstimulated PBMCs. This sample is part of a study of T cell clones after liver transplantation. Across the whole study: TCRbeta sequencing after a pre-transplant mixed lymphocyte reaction identified graft-donor-reactive clones, later tracked in post-transplant blood. Third-party-reactive TCRbeta sequences from pre-transplant mixed lymphocyte reactions served as antigen-independent comparators.

Notes on the study in general: Conclusions were preliminary, with small, heterogeneous patient groups.

This clonotype was sampled from a human patient who received a liver transplant. The graft donor may have given rise to some T cells. Sequencing used CD4+ T cells from blood, obtained at the 22-month timepoint. This chain links TRBV28 with TRBJ1-1; D gene ambiguous. The CDR3 sequence is CASSPTAFEAFF. The CDR3 DNA reads TGTGCCAGCAGCCCTACTGCATTTGAAGCTTTCTTT. The variable domain in full, with the rest retrieved from reference TRBV28 and TRBJ1-1, is DVKVTQSSRYLVKRTGEKVFLECVQDMDHENMFWYRQDPGLGLRLIYFSYDVKMKEKGDIPEGYSVSREKKERFSLILESASTNQTSMYLCASSPTAFEAFFGQGTRLTVV.